The rows below give T cell receptor beta chains drawn from one sample of a study of blood T cell repertoires in COVID-19. Profiled with immunoSEQ multiplex PCR; TCRdb holds only in-frame clones, not every one. The profile covers 80,000 to 95,000 clones, with around 81% appearing a single time and around 4.8% taken by the ten largest. Input material: peripheral blood. The source is a man older than 75 with COVID-19, enrolled during active disease. CDR3s include the opening cysteine and the closing phenylalanine or tryptophan. Each record gives: CDR3 protein, CDR3 DNA, V gene, D gene, clone size, CDR3 length, J gene. D genes are given only for firm matches. Not every row has a clone size; where given, it reads once, few, many or a size class.

CDR3: CASSLGQGSNQPQHF
DNA: TGTGCCAGCAGTTTGGGACAGGGAAGCAATCAGCCCCAGCATTTT
V: TRBV28
D: TRBD1
size: .
length: 15
J: TRBJ1-5

CDR3: CASSQQALGTQYF
DNA: TGTGCCAGTAGCCAACAGGCCTTGGGGACCCAGTACTTC
V: TRBV19
D: .
size: .
length: 13
J: TRBJ2-5

CDR3: CASRGLSGNTIYF
DNA: TGTGCCAGCAGGGGGCTCTCTGGAAACACCATATATTTT
V: TRBV27
D: .
size: .
length: 13
J: TRBJ1-3

CDR3: CASSIDPGQGSGYTF
DNA: TGTGCCAGTAGTATAGACCCCGGACAGGGCTCTGGCTACACCTTC
V: TRBV19
D: TRBD1
size: .
length: 15
J: TRBJ1-2

CDR3: CAISESLRSANTGELFF
DNA: TGTGCCATCAGTGAGTCGTTGCGGAGCGCGAACACCGGGGAGCTGTTTTTT
V: TRBV10-3
D: .
size: once
length: 17
J: TRBJ2-2

CDR3: CASSPLLAGGLRRDTQYF
DNA: TGTGCCAGCAGCCCCTTACTAGCGGGGGGGCTTAGGAGGGATACGCAGTATTTT
V: TRBV3-1/TRBV3-2
D: TRBD2
size: .
length: 18
J: TRBJ2-3

CDR3: CASTSQSSYNERFF
DNA: TGCGCCAGCACCTCCCAGAGCTCCTACAATGAGCGGTTCTTC
V: TRBV5-1
D: .
size: .
length: 14
J: TRBJ2-1

CDR3: CASSSLGRGAQYF
DNA: TGTGCCAGCAGCTCCTTAGGCCGTGGGGCACAGTACTTC
V: TRBV7-6
D: .
size: .
length: 13
J: TRBJ2-7

CDR3: CASSSAGRATEAFF
DNA: TGTGCCAGCAGCTCCGCCGGGAGGGCCACTGAAGCTTTCTTT
V: TRBV11-2
D: .
size: .
length: 14
J: TRBJ1-1

CDR3: CASSLRTGVANVLTF
DNA: TGTGCCAGCAGCCTCAGGACAGGGGTTGCCAACGTCCTGACTTTC
V: TRBV7-9
D: TRBD1
size: .
length: 15
J: TRBJ2-6

CDR3: CASSFGQGAVIEQFF
DNA: TGTGCCAGCAGCTTTGGGCAGGGGGCGGTTATTGAGCAGTTCTTC
V: TRBV7-2
D: TRBD1
size: .
length: 15
J: TRBJ2-1

CDR3: CASSLRTSGNTDTQYF
DNA: TGTGCCAGCAGTCTCCGGACTAGCGGGAACACAGATACGCAGTATTTT
V: TRBV27
D: TRBD2
size: .
length: 16
J: TRBJ2-3

CDR3: CASSKTSDSYNEQFF
DNA: TGTGCCAGCAGTAAGACTAGCGACTCCTACAATGAGCAGTTCTTC
V: TRBV6-5
D: TRBD2
size: .
length: 15
J: TRBJ2-1

CDR3: CASTIGAFYGYTF
DNA: TGTGCCAGCACTATAGGAGCATTCTATGGCTACACCTTC
V: TRBV12-3/TRBV12-4
D: .
size: .
length: 13
J: TRBJ1-2

CDR3: CASSLVGTGYGYTF
DNA: TGCGCCAGCAGCTTGGTTGGGACAGGGTATGGCTACACCTTC
V: TRBV5-1
D: TRBD1
size: .
length: 14
J: TRBJ1-2

CDR3: CASSTGATGNTIYF
DNA: TGTGCCAGCAGCACCGGTGCCACTGGAAACACCATATATTTT
V: TRBV9
D: .
size: .
length: 14
J: TRBJ1-3